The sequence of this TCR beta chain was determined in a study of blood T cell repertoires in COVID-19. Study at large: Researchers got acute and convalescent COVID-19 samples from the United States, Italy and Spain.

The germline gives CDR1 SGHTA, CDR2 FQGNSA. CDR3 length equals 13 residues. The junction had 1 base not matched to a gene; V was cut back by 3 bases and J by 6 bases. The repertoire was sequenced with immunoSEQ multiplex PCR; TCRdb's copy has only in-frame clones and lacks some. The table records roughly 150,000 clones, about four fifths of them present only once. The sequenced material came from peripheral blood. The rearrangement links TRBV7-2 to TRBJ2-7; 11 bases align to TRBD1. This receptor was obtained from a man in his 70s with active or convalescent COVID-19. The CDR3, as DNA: TGTGCCAGCAGCTTCGGGACAGGGGGCGAGCAGTACTTC. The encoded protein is CASSFGTGGEQYF.